Following are 27 T cell receptor beta chains from one sample sequenced in a study of T cells in localized non-small cell lung cancer. Assay: immunoSEQ multiplex PCR; the TCRdb copy retains only in-frame clones and omits some. The repertoire includes 55,000 or so clones, around 81% of them detected once, and around 4.5% sits in the top ten. The sample consisted of PBMCs, taken before any cancer treatment. Receptor source: a woman between 40 and 69 years old with stage II lung adenocarcinoma.

The chain couples TRBV5-1 to TRBJ2-3; the D call may be TRBD1 or TRBD2 (6 bases each). CDR3 length: 16 amino acids. The germline gives CDR1 SGHRS, CDR2 YFSETQ. V lost 0 bases and J lost 0, with 11 bases in between. CDR3 nucleotides: TGCGCCAGCAGCTTGGAGGGGGGACTTAGCACAGATACGCAGTATTTT. It specifies CASSLEGGLSTDTQYF.

This sequence joins TRBV9 and TRBJ2-2; the D call may be TRBD1 or TRBD2 (5 bases each). Germline CDR1 is SGDLS and CDR2 is YYNGEE. V shed 4 bases and J shed 11 bases, with 15 bases lying between them. This CDR3 has 13 residues. This CDR3 reads CASSQFSGTELFF. For the CDR3, the DNA is TGTGCCAGCAGCCAATTTTCAGGGACCGAGCTGTTTTTT.

V usage is TRBV27 and J usage is TRBJ2-7; D is perhaps TRBD1 or TRBD2 (5 bases each). Looked up from germline, CDR1 is MNHEY and CDR2 is SMNVEV (reference sequence). V lost 5 bases, J lost 0 bases, and 11 bases lay in between. This CDR3 spans 14 amino acids. Written as DNA, the CDR3 is TGTGCCAGCAGTCCGGGACCAAACTCCTACGAGCAGTACTTC. This sequence encodes CASSPGPNSYEQYF.

The chain couples TRBV4-3 to TRBJ2-5; D perhaps matches TRBD1 (6 bases). Germline V gene data show CDR1 as LGHNA and CDR2 as YSLEER. The length of the CDR3 is 15 residues. V lost 0 bases and J lost 0, with 8 bases in between. CDR3 region: CASSQDQGYQETQYF. Here the CDR3 DNA reads TGCGCCAGCAGCCAAGATCAGGGGTACCAAGAGACCCAGTACTTC.

The chain carries TRBV4-3 and TRBJ1-1, with D perhaps matching TRBD1 (5 bases). Trimming pared 3 bases from V and 2 bases from J, leaving 10 bases between. The CDR3 loop spans 14 amino acids. Germline V gene lookup returns CDR1 LGHNA and CDR2 YSLEER. The DNA for the CDR3 is TGCGCCAGCAGCCACGACACAGGTAACACTGAAGCTTTCTTT. This sequence encodes CASSHDTGNTEAFF.

This sequence joins TRBV7-8 and TRBJ2-3; D uncertain. The germline gives CDR1 SGHVS, CDR2 FQNEAQ. The V and J ends lost 3 bases and 2 bases respectively, with 6 bases between them. The CDR3 is 13 residues long. Written as DNA, the CDR3 is TGTGCCAGCAGCTTTTCTTTCACAGATACGCAGTATTTT. Residues: CASSFSFTDTQYF.

This clone showed up just a few times. This chain links TRBV6-1 with TRBJ2-5, with D perhaps TRBD2 (6 bases). Germline V gene sequence: CDR1 MNHNS, CDR2 SASEGT. Trimming shortened V by 2 bases and J by 9 bases, and 19 bases separated the two germline ends. CDR3 length equals 15 residues. The CDR3 sequence is CASSEMAGSPGAQYF. CDR3 bases: TGTGCCAGCAGTGAAATGGCGGGGTCCCCCGGCGCCCAGTACTTC.

The chain recombines TRBV5-1 with TRBJ2-5; no firm D call. Germline lookup yields CDR1 SGHRS and CDR2 YFSETQ. The CDR3 has 11 residues. Trimming shortened V by 5 bases and J by 5 bases, and 7 bases separated the two germline ends. CDR3 DNA sequence: TGCGCCAGCAGATCACAGGAGACCCAGTACTTC. It codes for CASRSQETQYF. Looking up the rest from reference TRBV5-1 and TRBJ2-5 gives the full variable domain: KAGVTQTPRYLIKTRGQQVTLSCSPISGHRSVSWYQQTPGQGLQFLFEYFSETQRNKGNFPGRFSGRQFSNSRSEMNVSTLELGDSALYLCASRSQETQYFGPGTRLLVL.

This clone was seen just once. This chain uses TRBV7-9 with TRBJ1-2; 7 bases line up with TRBD1. V lost 1 base and J lost 7; bases outside the gene matches: 9. This CDR3 is built from 15 residues. Germline V CDR1 and CDR2: SEHNR, FQNEAQ (reference sequence). CDR3 sequence reads: CASSLVIDRAAGYTF. The CDR3 nucleotides read TGTGCCAGCAGCTTAGTTATCGACAGGGCTGCTGGCTACACCTTC.

The chain uses TRBV9 and TRBJ2-7; possible D gene TRBD1, 5 bases. Looked up from germline, CDR1 is SGDLS and CDR2 is YYNGEE. The CDR3 is 15 amino acids. V shed 0 bases and J shed 3 bases, with 13 bases lying between them. The CDR3 here is CASSVESGQGYEQYF. The CDR3 nucleotides read TGTGCCAGCAGCGTAGAGAGTGGTCAGGGCTACGAGCAGTACTTC.

J is TRBJ2-7 and V is TRBV10-3; 9 bases match TRBD2. CDR1 and CDR2 from the germline V gene are ENHRY and SYGVKD. The CDR3 extends over 16 amino acids. J lost 3 bases, V lost 2 bases, and 8 bases had no gene match. The CDR3 DNA reads as TGTGCCATCAGTGAGGGAGCGGGGGGTCTCAACTACGAGCAGTACTTC. Residues: CAISEGAGGLNYEQYF.

The V call is TRBV7-9, the J call TRBJ1-5; D not certain. CDR3 length equals 12 residues. Germline values: CDR1 SEHNR, CDR2 FQNEAQ (reference sequence). Deletions cut 3 bases from V and 4 bases from J, with 4 bases between. CDR3 protein: CASSFPNQPQHF. For the CDR3, the DNA is TGTGCCAGCAGCTTCCCGAATCAGCCCCAGCATTTT.

V is TRBV7-3 and J is TRBJ2-2; D gene unclear. CDR1 is SGHTA, CDR2 FQGTGA, per germline. V lost 2 bases, J lost 4 bases, and 5 bases lay in between. The CDR3 loop spans 13 amino acids. The CDR3 sequence: CASSLGGTGELFF. The CDR3 DNA follows: TGTGCCAGCAGCTTAGGCGGCACCGGGGAGCTGTTTTTT. Variable domain in full (rest from reference TRBV7-3 and TRBJ2-2): GAGVSQTPSNKVTEKGKYVELRCDPISGHTALYWYRQSLGQGPEFLIYFQGTGAADDSGLPNDRFFAVRPEGSVSTLKIQRTERGDSAVYLCASSLGGTGELFFGEGSRLTVL.

The chain links TRBV6-5 to TRBJ2-7; 8 nucleotides align to TRBD1. Germline CDR1 and CDR2: MNHEY and SVGAGI. V gave up 6 bases and J gave up 2 bases; unmatched junction bases: 6. This CDR3 is 14 amino acids long. The CDR3 nucleotides read TGTGCCAGCAGCGACAGGGGACCCCCCTACGAGCAGTACTTC. It codes for CASSDRGPPYEQYF.

The chain carries TRBV12-5 and TRBJ2-6, with 7 bases fitting TRBD1. The CDR3 sequence is 21 residues long. The germline V gene encodes CDR1 LGHNT and CDR2 FRNRAP. V shed 0 bases, J shed 4 bases, and the junction held 18 bases outside the gene matches. This CDR3 is CASGLVLGTDLPWRGANVLTF. In nucleotides, the CDR3 is TGTGCTAGTGGTTTGGTACTCGGGACAGACTTGCCTTGGAGAGGGGCCAACGTCCTGACTTTC.

V gene TRBV11-2 combines with J gene TRBJ1-2; D unresolved. CDR1 is SGHAT, CDR2 FQNNGV, per germline. CDR3 size: 14 residues. The germline V and J ends were trimmed by 1 base and 9 bases, with 15 bases remaining between them. The CDR3 here is CASSLALVGYRYTF. CDR3 DNA sequence: TGTGCCAGCAGCTTAGCCCTGGTAGGGTATCGCTACACCTTC.

This chain connects TRBV14 to TRBJ2-2; D possibly matches TRBD1 or TRBD2 (5 bases each). The germline V gene encodes CDR1 SGHDN and CDR2 FVKESK. The length of the CDR3 is 14 residues. Trimming stripped 4 bases from V and 14 bases from J, with 20 bases between. CDR3: CASSLTRGPPRLFF. The CDR3 coding sequence is TGTGCCAGCAGCCTAACTCGGGGCCCTCCGAGACTGTTTTTT.

This sequence joins TRBV7-9 and TRBJ2-5; 12 bases match TRBD2. The CDR3 loop spans 19 amino acids. Germline assignment: CDR1 SEHNR and CDR2 FQNEAQ (reference sequence). V lost 5 bases, J lost 5 bases, and 18 bases stayed unmatched. The CDR3 here is CASSPWALAGGPEEETQYF. The CDR3 DNA follows: TGTGCCAGCAGCCCTTGGGCCCTAGCGGGGGGGCCGGAGGAGGAGACCCAGTACTTC.

This chain connects TRBV2 to TRBJ1-1; D is perhaps TRBD1 (6 bases). There are 11 residues in the CDR3. Germline V lookup: CDR1 SNHLY, CDR2 FYNNEI. The V gene lost 6 bases and the J gene lost 11 bases, with 13 bases spanning the gap. The CDR3 nucleotides read TGTGCCAGCAGCGTAGGGAGGGGGGCTTTCTTT. It codes for CASSVGRGAFF.

The chain employs TRBV5-4 and TRBJ1-4; 7 bases agree with TRBD1. V lost 5 bases and J lost 5; bases outside the gene matches: 6. The CDR3 contains 14 residues. Germline loops: CDR1 SGHNT, CDR2 YYREEE (reference sequence). The CDR3 loop is CASRAGGPNEKLFF. CDR3 DNA: TGTGCCAGCAGGGCAGGGGGACCCAATGAAAAACTGTTTTTT. Looking up the rest from reference TRBV5-4 and TRBJ1-4 gives the full variable domain: ETGVTQSPTHLIKTRGQQVTLRCSSQSGHNTVSWYQQALGQGPQFIFQYYREEENGRGNFPPRFSGLQFPNYSSELNVNALELDDSALYLCASRAGGPNEKLFFGSGTQLSVL.

This clone was seen once. V usage is TRBV6-5 and J usage is TRBJ2-1, with D perhaps matching TRBD2 (5 bases). The CDR3 loop spans 13 amino acids. CDR1 and CDR2 (germline): MNHEY, SVGAGI. V gave up 2 bases and J gave up 7 bases, with 9 bases separating them. In DNA, the CDR3 is TGTGCCAGCAGTTACGCCCGGGGAAATGAGCAGTTCTTC. The encoded protein is CASSYARGNEQFF.

This rearrangement joins TRBV7-6 to TRBJ2-5; perhaps TRBD2 as D (6 bases). The CDR3 runs to 14 residues. Germline lookup yields CDR1 SGHVS and CDR2 FNYEAQ. Between the trimmed V and J ends, which lost 5 bases and 3 bases, there was a span of 13 bases. The CDR3 DNA reads TGTGCCAGCAGCACCGGGACTTCTAAAGAGACCCAGTACTTC. The encoded protein is CASSTGTSKETQYF.

The chain has TRBV28 and TRBJ2-7; weak D call: TRBD2 (6 bases). The CDR3 contains 15 residues. CDR1 MDHEN and CDR2 SYDVKM come from the germline V gene. V lost 5 bases to trimming and J lost 0 bases, with 14 bases between them. CDR3 nucleotide sequence: TGTGCCAGCAGTGTAGGGACTCCTTCCTCCTACGAGCAGTACTTC. This codes for CASSVGTPSSYEQYF. Looking up the rest from reference TRBV28 and TRBJ2-7 gives the full variable domain: DVKVTQSSRYLVKRTGEKVFLECVQDMDHENMFWYRQDPGLGLRLIYFSYDVKMKEKGDIPEGYSVSREKKERFSLILESASTNQTSMYLCASSVGTPSSYEQYFGPGTRLTVT.

V and J are TRBV7-9 and TRBJ1-2; tentative D call: TRBD1 (5 bases). Germline V gene data show CDR1 as SEHNR and CDR2 as FQNEAQ (reference sequence). The length of the CDR3 is 13 residues. V was cut by 5 bases and J by 6 bases, with 13 bases left in between. The CDR3 spells CASSPGQYDGYTF. In nucleotides, the CDR3 is TGTGCCAGCAGCCCGGGGCAGTACGATGGCTACACCTTC. Drawing the rest from reference TRBV7-9 and TRBJ1-2, the complete variable domain is DTGVSQNPRHKITKRGQNVTFRCDPISEHNRLYWYRQTLGQGPEFLTYFQNEAQLEKSRLLSDRFSAERPKGSFSTLEIQRTEQGDSAMYLCASSPGQYDGYTFGSGTRLTVV.

The sample holds a few counts of this clone. The chain carries TRBV6-1 and TRBJ2-2; D is ambiguous. This CDR3 has 12 amino acids. V was clipped by 6 bases and J by 0 bases, with 2 bases between them. Germline CDR1 reads MNHNS; CDR2 reads SASEGT. CDR3 residues: CASRANTGELFF. CDR3 DNA sequence: TGTGCCAGCAGGGCGAACACCGGGGAGCTGTTTTTT.

The J gene is TRBJ1-5, the V gene TRBV14; D perhaps matches TRBD1 (6 bases). The V and J ends lost 7 bases and 3 bases respectively, with 13 bases between them. The CDR3 consists of 14 residues. Germline V CDR1 and CDR2: SGHDN, FVKESK. The CDR3 bases are TGTGCCAGCAACTTCCGGGACAACAATCAGCCCCAGCATTTT. Its protein product is CASNFRDNNQPQHF.

The rearrangement joins TRBV30 to TRBJ2-7; D may be TRBD1 (6 bases). CDR1 is GTSNPN, CDR2 SVGIG, per germline (reference sequence). This CDR3 has 13 residues. The V and J ends lost 2 bases and 7 bases respectively, with 15 bases between them. The CDR3 coding sequence is TGTGCCTGGAGTAAGGGTCTTCAGGGGGAGCAGTACTTC. Residues: CAWSKGLQGEQYF.